One T cell receptor (beta chain) is described in this entry. The antigen remains undetermined. Trimming shortened V by 1 base and J by 2 bases, and 12 bases separated the two germline ends. The germline V gene has CDR1 SNHLY and CDR2 FYNNEI. The CDR3 contains 16 residues. Sequencing used immunoSEQ multiplex PCR; TCRdb keeps in-frame clones, though not all of them. The sample includes more than 95,000 clones, about four fifths of them seen just once. This sample was taken from a study of radiotherapy plus CTLA-4 blockade in lung cancer. Study-wide context: 15% to 20% of enrolled patients responded objectively, and roughly 30% had disease control. Study-level results: Response, reportedly, was best predicted by interferon-beta along with early blood T cell clone dynamics. After radiotherapy and ipilimumab, tumor-derived clones expanded in peripheral blood.

Chemo-refractory metastatic non-small-cell lung cancer patients underwent focal radiation alongside CTLA-4 blockade with ipilimumab. This receptor was identified in a human donor with non-small cell lung cancer who had a partial response to radiotherapy plus ipilimumab. Some clones in this sample may be carry-over from other donors' samples. Sequencing was performed on peripheral blood, taken from a patient treated with radiotherapy plus ipilimumab. The V gene is TRBV2, the J gene TRBJ1-3; D not resolved. The CDR3 region is CASSEGLGAPGNTIYF. The CDR3 nucleotides are TGTGCCAGCAGTGAAGGGCTGGGAGCCCCTGGAAACACCATATATTTT.